This TCR beta chain was captured by sequencing in a study of Ad26.COV2.S vaccination and SARS-CoV-2 variants (dated by TCRdb to the early 2020s). Concerning the study at large: Donors in the vaccine arm were drawn from COV1001, a phase I-IIa trial of Ad26.COV2.S in healthy adults that was multicentre, randomized, double-blind and placebo-controlled. TCRbeta repertoire sequencing was used to assess the specificity and breadth of SARS-CoV-2-reactive T cell receptors after Ad26.COV2.S vaccination. Blinding of investigators to trial group allocation was maintained during experiments and outcome assessment. Trial participants were randomized into five groups of five: low-dose or high-dose Ad26.COV2.S given once or twice, or placebo on both occasions. The TCR-sequenced set comprised around 30 samples: some 20 Ad26.COV2.S vaccine recipients, 5 placebo recipients and 8 SARS-CoV-2 convalescent individuals. Ad26.COV2.S was administered intramuscularly at a dose of 5x10^10 or 1x10^11 viral particles, either as one shot or as two shots given 56 days apart.

The immunoSEQ Assay was used to sequence TCRbeta CDR3 regions. After extraction, genomic DNA underwent amplification by bias-controlled multiplex PCR, followed by high-throughput sequencing. Regarding the original processing steps: To quantify the absolute abundance of every unique TCRbeta CDR3 region, sequences were collapsed and filtered. T cell fraction was estimated by normalization of TCRbeta template counts to usable DNA, with usable DNA being measured through amplification of reference genes present in all nucleated cells. Repertoire TCRs were annotated as SARS-CoV-2-specific by exact matching of V gene, CDR3 amino acid sequence and J gene to a known reactive TCR set. The reference SARS-CoV-2 TCR set was derived from MIRA and filtered for enrichment in COVID-19-positive ImmuneCODE repertoires, a step that removed public or cross-reactive TCRs. Using the MIRA antigens, annotated TCRs were further analysed by specific ORF or by position within an ORF. Depth was the summed frequency of annotated unique rearrangements, while breadth was defined as annotated unique rearrangements over total unique productive rearrangements. Two-sided Wilcoxon rank-sum tests were used to compare TCR breadth between groups. This immuneACCESS table, as held by TCRdb, lists in-frame sequences with V and J called but not all clones. Of the missing ones, under half trace to an unresolved V gene in checked studies; the others have no known cause. V and J calls and clone size are those listed in that table; D and trimming were worked out from the DNA. The sample profile shows 200,000 to 250,000 clones; around 89% of them were found once. The ten largest make up roughly a tenth of the sample.

What the treatment or condition label conveys for this sample: some 20 received Ad26.COV2.S at low or high dose, single or two shots; about five received placebo; per-sample allocation not given. Repertoires of vaccine and placebo recipients were sequenced from samples collected on day 63 after the first injection. Between 29 July and 7 August 2020, Cohort 1b enrolled fewer than 30 adults aged 18-55 years at one site in Boston, USA. Ad26.COV2.S was a replication-incompetent adenovirus type 26 vector expressing a prefusion-stabilized SARS-CoV-2 spike protein from the original Wuhan strain. As concerns this clone: Its antigen remains unidentified. Per-base quality was not reported, and no clone a single base away is much larger than it.

Results the study describes overall, beyond this receptor: The authors noted that the TCR breadth and depth analyses may have underestimated total T cell responses. Substantial breadth of spike-specific CD8+ and CD4+ T cell responses was reported after vaccination. Ad26.COV2.S recipients had higher spike-specific TCR breadth than placebo recipients (P = 0.0014). The study lacked the statistical power to compare responses across vaccine doses or regimens. Non-spike TCR breadth was comparable between vaccine and placebo recipients, consistent with the vaccine containing only spike.

This clonotype originated in a person between 18 and 60 years old who received the Ad26.COV2.S COVID-19 vaccine or a placebo. The material sequenced was peripheral blood, taken in a trial of Ad26.COV2.S vaccine versus placebo.

The CDR3 region has the sequence CASSSGETAGELFF. DNA sequence: TGTGCCAGCAGCTCTGGCGAGACAGCCGGGGAGCTGTTTTTT. The sequence joins TRBV7-9 to TRBJ2-2; TRBD1 is a weak D gene call, 5 bases matching. The germline V gene (reference sequence) provides CDR1 SEHNR and CDR2 FQNEAQ. Relative to germline, V is 4 bases shorter and J is 6 bases shorter, with 12 bases between their ends. The CDR3 runs 14 amino acids, cysteine and phenylalanine included. Only CDR3 DNA remains: 42 bases, in frame from the first base.